A selection of T cell receptor beta chains follows, all from one sample in a study of kidney transplant recipient with SARS-CoV-2 infection. TCRdb itself ran the reads through MiXCR, one entry per CDR3 protein. The table shows 200,000 to 300,000 distinct CDR3 sequences, with around 30% occurring only once. The source material was a blood sample, sampled at baseline and on day 111 from a kidney transplant recipient. These TCRs come from a male patient between 25 and 39 years old who had COVID-19 and was a kidney transplant recipient. Some T cells may have originated in the graft donor. CDR3s include the opening cysteine and the closing phenylalanine or tryptophan. Each record gives: CDR3 DNA, CDR3 protein, J gene, clone size, D gene, V gene. The D gene is left open where the match is weak. A row's size may be missing; if present it is once, few, many or a size class.

TGTGCCACCAGTGAATCTAACTATGGCTACACCTTC CATSESNYGYTF TRBJ1-2 many - TRBV24-1
TGTGCCAGCAGGGCAGGGCCTAATTCACCCCTCCACTTT CASRAGPNSPLHF TRBJ1-6 many - TRBV6-5
TGTGCCAGCAGTTTCTATCAGCTGAGTACAAAGTCGGGCCACGTCCTGACTTTC CASSFYQLSTKSGHVLTF TRBJ2-6 many - TRBV13
TGTGCCAGCAGTCTGGTCAGCACAGCAGGAAAGACCTGTGGCTACACCTTC CASSLVSTAGKTCGYTF TRBJ1-2 - - TRBV12-3/TRBV12-4
TGTGCCAGCAGCGCCCCCCCGGGCCACCCTGGCGGGGAGCTGTTTTTT CASSAPPGHPGGELFF TRBJ2-2 many - TRBV9
TGCAGTGCAACCGGTGTCAGGGGAAATCAGCCCCAGCATTTT CSATGVRGNQPQHF TRBJ1-5 - - TRBV20-1
TGTGCCAGCAGGGGTATGAACACTGAAGCTTTCTTT CASRGMNTEAFF TRBJ1-1 many - TRBV9
TGTGCCAGCAGCTCCCGCTCTGGGGCCAACGTCCTGACTTTC CASSSRSGANVLTF TRBJ2-6 many - TRBV13
TGTGCCAGTAGTCGGACTAGCGGAGGGTACAATGAGCAGTTCTTC CASSRTSGGYNEQFF TRBJ2-1 many TRBD2 TRBV19
TGTGCCAGCAGCCGAAGCCTAGACAGTTCCAAGGAGACCCAGTACTTC CASSRSLDSSKETQYF TRBJ2-5 many - TRBV5-4
TGTGCCAGCAGCCTAGGAGCTTCAGCTCGAAAGACCTATTGCTACACCTTC CASSLGASARKTYCYTF TRBJ1-2 - - TRBV7-4
TGTGCCAGCAGTTCAGGCTCAGGTGGGAGAAAGACCTATGGCTACACCTTC CASSSGSGGRKTYGYTF TRBJ1-2 many - TRBV6-5
TGTGCCAGCAGCTTAGACCCCGGACAGGGAGGGGACACCGGGGAGCTGTTTTTT CASSLDPGQGGDTGELFF TRBJ2-2 many - TRBV11-1
TGTGTCAGATATGCGTTAGTGGTGAGAAAGACCTATGGCTACACCTTC CVRYALVVRKTYGYTF TRBJ1-2 - - TRBV5-3
TGTGCCAGCGTGCCGGGACTAGCGGGAGGGCGAAATGAGCAGTTCTTC CASVPGLAGGRNEQFF TRBJ2-1 - TRBD2 TRBV27
TGCGCCAGCAGTCAGACTAGCACCTACAATGAGCAGTTCTTC CASSQTSTYNEQFF TRBJ2-1 few TRBD2 TRBV4-1
TGTGCAAGTCGCACCAGGAAGACTCCACGAAAGACCTATGGCTACACCTTC CASRTRKTPRKTYGYTF TRBJ1-2 many - TRBV12-2
TGTGCCATAGGCCAGGGCACTGAAGCTTTCTTT CAIGQGTEAFF TRBJ1-1 many - TRBV3-1
TGTGCCAGCAGTCAACAGACGGTTACGACTAATGAAAAACTGTTTTTT CASSQQTVTTNEKLFF TRBJ1-4 few - TRBV6-5
TGTGCCAGCAGCTTGGCCTCGCGGGATTTAATGGATGAGCAGTTCTTC CASSLASRDLMDEQFF TRBJ2-1 - - TRBV5-4
TGTGCCAGTAGTGCCCAGGGCATGAACACTGAAGCTTTCTTT CASSAQGMNTEAFF TRBJ1-1 many - TRBV19
TGTGCCAGCAGCTTAGGGGCGGGGGGGCGCTACGAGCAGTACTTC CASSLGAGGRYEQYF TRBJ2-7 many TRBD2 TRBV11-2
TGTGCCAGCAGCCGTACTGGGATCACAGATACGCAGTATTTT CASSRTGITDTQYF TRBJ2-3 - - TRBV5-6
TGTGCCAGCAGCTTGGGTCTAGCGGGAGTGGAGGAGCAGTTCTTC CASSLGLAGVEEQFF TRBJ2-1 many TRBD2 TRBV7-3
TGTGCCAGCAGCTTAGACCAGACCCAGTACTTC CASSLDQTQYF TRBJ2-5 many - TRBV11-2
TGCGCCAGCATCGATCTATCGGTTCGAAAGACCTATGGCTACACCTTC CASIDLSVRKTYGYTF TRBJ1-2 many - TRBV5-1
TGTGCCAGCAGTTTCTACCCCAGGGGCCAAGAGACCCAGTACTTC CASSFYPRGQETQYF TRBJ2-5 many - TRBV27
TGTGCCAGCAGCTTGGGACAGGGAAACAATGAGCAGTTCTTC CASSLGQGNNEQFF TRBJ2-1 - TRBD1 TRBV7-6
TGTGCCAGCAGCCAGCACAGGGTTTCCGAGCAGTACTTC CASSQHRVSEQYF TRBJ2-7 many - TRBV14
TGTGCCAGCAGGAGGACCGCGAGCACAGATACGCAGTATTTT CASRRTASTDTQYF TRBJ2-3 - - TRBV6-1
TGTGCCAGCAGTAGTGATCCTAGCGGGGGGCCTAGTGAGCAGTTCTTC CASSSDPSGGPSEQFF TRBJ2-1 few TRBD2 TRBV6-4
TGTGCCAGCAGCGTACGGGTGGTCGTTAGAAAGACCTATGGCTACACCTTC CASSVRVVVRKTYGYTF TRBJ1-2 many - TRBV16
TGTGCCAGCAGCGTAGGTTCCGGGCGCGGACTGTTTTTT CASSVGSGRGLFF TRBJ1-4 many - TRBV9
TGTGCCAGCAGCCTAGGCCTAAGGGGGGACACAGATACGCAGTATTTT CASSLGLRGDTDTQYF TRBJ2-3 - - TRBV5-4
TGTGCCAGCACCTTGGGAGAGGGGCTGGGGCAGTACTTC CASTLGEGLGQYF TRBJ2-7 many - TRBV12-3/TRBV12-4
TGTGCCAGCAGCAAGAGCACTCACGAGGGAAAGACCTATGGCTACACCTTC CASSKSTHEGKTYGYTF TRBJ1-2 many - TRBV7-1
TGTGCCAGCAGCTTATTGGGGGACAGTTCCTACGAGCAGTACTTC CASSLLGDSSYEQYF TRBJ2-7 many TRBD1 TRBV7-9
TGTGCCAGCAGCCGGGACAGGGGATTCGCCCTGTTTTTT CASSRDRGFALFF TRBJ1-4 many TRBD1 TRBV7-9
TGTGCCAGCCCCAGCGACGCGGACCAAGATACGCAGTATTTT CASPSDADQDTQYF TRBJ2-3 many - TRBV6-5
TGTGCCAGCAGCCCTAGGCCGGGGGCCCTTTCCTATGGCTACACCTTC CASSPRPGALSYGYTF TRBJ1-2 few - TRBV5-5
TGTGCCAGCAGCGGGCAGCGTGCAACTAATGAAAAACTGTTTTTT CASSGQRATNEKLFF TRBJ1-4 many - TRBV7-8
TGTGCCAGCACCAGTGACGGGGATCACGACAATGAGCAGTTCTTC CASTSDGDHDNEQFF TRBJ2-1 - - TRBV11-3
TGTGCCAGCAGGCCCCTTTCCAGCTCCTACAATGAGCAGTTCTTC CASRPLSSSYNEQFF TRBJ2-1 - - TRBV6-5
TGCAGCGTTGAAGCAGGCTCCTACAATGAGCAGTTCTTC CSVEAGSYNEQFF TRBJ2-1 few - TRBV29-1
TGTGCCAGCAGCTACGACAGGGGTGAGACCCAGTACTTC CASSYDRGETQYF TRBJ2-5 many TRBD1 TRBV5-6
TGCAGTGCTACCCCTCAGGGTTTTGGGCATCAGCCCCAGCATTTT CSATPQGFGHQPQHF TRBJ1-5 many - TRBV20-1
TGCAGTGCTGAAAAGGGGCTGTTTCGAAAGACCTATGGCTACACCTTC CSAEKGLFRKTYGYTF TRBJ1-2 many - TRBV20-1
TGTGCCAGCAGTTCCGGGGGAGGCACTGAAGCTTTCTTT CASSSGGGTEAFF TRBJ1-1 many - TRBV28
TGTGCCAGCACCACGGGCCCCTGGGGCAATCAGCCCCAGCATTTT CASTTGPWGNQPQHF TRBJ1-5 many - TRBV28
TGCAGTGCCAACGACCTGTCGGATGACTACACCTTC CSANDLSDDYTF TRBJ1-2 many - TRBV20-1
TGTGCCAGCAGCGTGGTACATCCCATTTCAATTCGCACTGAAGCTTTCTTT CASSVVHPISIRTEAFF TRBJ1-1 many - TRBV3-1
TGTGCCAGCGAGCCCATAGCGGGAGCGTTCCAAGAGCAGTATTTT CASEPIAGAFQEQYF TRBJ2-3 many TRBD2 TRBV11-3
TGTGCCAGCAGTTTTGGGAGTGGGGGGCGAAACTATGGCTACACCTTC CASSFGSGGRNYGYTF TRBJ1-2 many - TRBV12-3/TRBV12-4
TGCGCCAGCAGTGAATGGGGGCGCCCCGGGGAGCTGTTTTTT CASSEWGRPGELFF TRBJ2-2 many - TRBV10-1
TGCGCCAGCAGTAACGCTACGCTACGCAGAAAGACCTATGGCTACACCTTC CASSNATLRRKTYGYTF TRBJ1-2 many - TRBV23-1
TGTGCTAGTGGGATGGGACAAACTGGAAACACCATATATTTT CASGMGQTGNTIYF TRBJ1-3 many - TRBV12-5
TGTGCCAGCAGTTACTCGAGATTTCTGGACACCGGGGAGCTGTTTTTT CASSYSRFLDTGELFF TRBJ2-2 many - TRBV6-2/TRBV6-3
TGTGCCAGCAGTCCTATGACAGGCGTCAACATTCTAGCCAAAAACATTCAGTACTTC CASSPMTGVNILAKNIQYF TRBJ2-4 many - TRBV2
TGTGCCAGCAATCCGGGACAGACAAACACTGAAGCTTTCTTT CASNPGQTNTEAFF TRBJ1-1 - TRBD1 TRBV28